This entry describes one T cell receptor beta chain. Data came from immunoSEQ multiplex PCR; TCRdb stores just in-frame clones and leaves some out. The table has hundreds of thousands of clones, more than 80% seen once. This entry comes from a study of blood T cell repertoires in COVID-19. V shed 10 bases and J shed 1 base, with 12 bases lying between them. CDR1 and CDR2 from the germline V gene are MNHNS and SASEGT. This CDR3 contains 13 residues. This clonotype originated in a woman aged 18-30 years with acute or convalescent COVID-19. Sequences were obtained from peripheral blood. The genes are TRBV6-1 and TRBJ2-3; D perhaps matches TRBD2 (5 bases). The CDR3 DNA reads as TGTGCCACGGGGATACTAGGCACAGATACGCAGTATTTT. Its protein product is CATGILGTDTQYF.